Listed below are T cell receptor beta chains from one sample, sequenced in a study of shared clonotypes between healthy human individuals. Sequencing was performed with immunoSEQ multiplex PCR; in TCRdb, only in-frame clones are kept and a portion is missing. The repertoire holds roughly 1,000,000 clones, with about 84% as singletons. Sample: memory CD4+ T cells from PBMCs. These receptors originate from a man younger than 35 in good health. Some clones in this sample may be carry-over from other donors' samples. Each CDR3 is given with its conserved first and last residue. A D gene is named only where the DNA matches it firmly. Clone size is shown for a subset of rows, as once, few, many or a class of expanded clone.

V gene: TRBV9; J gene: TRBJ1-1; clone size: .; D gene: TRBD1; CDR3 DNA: TGTGCCAGCAGCGCCACAGGGGCGACCACTGAAGCTTTCTTT; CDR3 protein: CASSATGATTEAFF
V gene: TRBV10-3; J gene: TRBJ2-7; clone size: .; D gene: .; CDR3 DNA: TGTGCCATCAGTGCGAAGGGGCACACCTACGAGCAGTACTTC; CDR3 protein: CAISAKGHTYEQYF
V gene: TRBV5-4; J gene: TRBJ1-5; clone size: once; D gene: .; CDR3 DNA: TGTGCCAGCAGCTTGGATGGGGGGGCGAGGAATCAGCCCCAGCATTTT; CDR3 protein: CASSLDGGARNQPQHF
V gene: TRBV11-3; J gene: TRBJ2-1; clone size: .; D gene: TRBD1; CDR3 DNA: TGTGCCAGCAGCCCGAGGACAGGGCCCGGGGGCAATGAGCAGTTCTTC; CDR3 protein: CASSPRTGPGGNEQFF
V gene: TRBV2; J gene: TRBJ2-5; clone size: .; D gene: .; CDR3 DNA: TGTGCCAGCAATGGAGGAGCAGGGCACCAAGAGACCCAGTACTTC; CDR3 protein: CASNGGAGHQETQYF
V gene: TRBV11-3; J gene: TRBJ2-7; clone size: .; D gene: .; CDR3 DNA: TGTGCCAGCTCGGGGATCTCCTACGAGCAGTACTTC; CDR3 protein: CASSGISYEQYF
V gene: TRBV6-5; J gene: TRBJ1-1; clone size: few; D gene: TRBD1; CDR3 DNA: TGTGCCAGCAAACGAACCCAGGGGGGGAACACTGAAGCTTTCTTT; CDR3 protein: CASKRTQGGNTEAFF
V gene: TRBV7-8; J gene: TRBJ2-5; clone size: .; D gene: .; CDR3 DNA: TGTGCCAGCAGCTTAGCGAGGGCAGAAGAGACCCAGTACTTC; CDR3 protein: CASSLARAEETQYF
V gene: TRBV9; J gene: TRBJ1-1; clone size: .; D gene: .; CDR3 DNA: TGTGCCAGCAGCGGGCATGGCTGGGACACTGAAGCTTTCTTT; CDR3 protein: CASSGHGWDTEAFF
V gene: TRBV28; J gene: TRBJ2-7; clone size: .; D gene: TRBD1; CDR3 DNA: TGTGCCAGCAGCCCAGGGGGCCATCCCGAGCAGTACTTC; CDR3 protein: CASSPGGHPEQYF
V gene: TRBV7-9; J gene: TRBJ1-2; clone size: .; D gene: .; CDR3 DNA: TGTGCCAGCAGCTCCTTGGTGAGGGGCGACTATGGCTACACCTTC; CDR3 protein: CASSSLVRGDYGYTF
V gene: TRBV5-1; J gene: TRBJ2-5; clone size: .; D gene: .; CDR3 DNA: TGCGCCAGCAGCTTGGGGCCCTTTGACAGGTGGGGAGAGACCCAGTACTTC; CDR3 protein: CASSLGPFDRWGETQYF
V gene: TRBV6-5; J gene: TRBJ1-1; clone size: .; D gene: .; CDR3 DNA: TGTGCCAGCAGTTACAGGCGGGAGAACACTGAAGCTTTCTTT; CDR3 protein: CASSYRRENTEAFF
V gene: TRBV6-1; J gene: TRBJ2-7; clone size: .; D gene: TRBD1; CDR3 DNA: TGTGCCAGCAGTGGCCGCGGGGACAGGGCTTACGAGCAGTACTTC; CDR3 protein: CASSGRGDRAYEQYF
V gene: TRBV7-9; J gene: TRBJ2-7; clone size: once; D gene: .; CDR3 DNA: TGTGCCAGCAGCTCCCGGGGAATTGAAACCTACGAGCAGTACTTC; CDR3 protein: CASSSRGIETYEQYF
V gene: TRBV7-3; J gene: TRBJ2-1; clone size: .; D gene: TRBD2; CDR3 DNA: TGTGCCAGCAGCTCGACTAGCGGGAGAATCAATGAGCAGTTCTTC; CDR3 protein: CASSSTSGRINEQFF
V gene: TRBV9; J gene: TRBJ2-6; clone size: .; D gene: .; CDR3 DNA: TGTGCCAGCAGCGAGAGGGGTTTTGGGGCCAACGTCCTGACTTTC; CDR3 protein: CASSERGFGANVLTF
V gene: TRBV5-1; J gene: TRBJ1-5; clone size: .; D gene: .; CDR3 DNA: TGCGCCAGCAGCTTGGCAGGTCAGACTGGGGGCAATCAGCCCCAGCATTTT; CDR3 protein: CASSLAGQTGGNQPQHF
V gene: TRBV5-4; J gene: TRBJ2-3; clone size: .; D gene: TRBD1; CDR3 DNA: TGTGCCAGCAGCTTCGACAGGGGGCTCAGGGATACGCAGTATTTT; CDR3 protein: CASSFDRGLRDTQYF
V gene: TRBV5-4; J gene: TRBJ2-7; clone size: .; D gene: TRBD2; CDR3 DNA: TGTGCCAGCAGCTTGGGTCTTTCTGGGGGGGTCAGCTCCTACGAGCAGTACTTC; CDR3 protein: CASSLGLSGGVSSYEQYF
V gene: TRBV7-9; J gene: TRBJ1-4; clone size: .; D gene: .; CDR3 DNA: TGTGCCAGCAGCTCCCAGGACGGACTCAATGAAAAACTGTTTTTT; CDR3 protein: CASSSQDGLNEKLFF
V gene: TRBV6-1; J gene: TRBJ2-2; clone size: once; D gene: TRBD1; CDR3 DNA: TGTGCCAGCAGGACAGGGACCACCGGGGAGCTGTTTTTT; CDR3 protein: CASRTGTTGELFF
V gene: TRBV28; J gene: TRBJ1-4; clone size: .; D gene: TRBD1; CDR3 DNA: TGTGCCAGCTGTAGGGGAGGGACAGCACGATGGGAAAAACTGTTTTTT; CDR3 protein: CASCRGGTARWEKLFF